These 25 T cell receptor beta chains were all obtained from the same sample, sequenced in a study of blood T cell repertoires in COVID-19. Sequencing used immunoSEQ multiplex PCR; TCRdb keeps in-frame clones, though not all of them. Among 150,000 to 200,000 clones, approximately 90% were seen once, and the ten largest hold around 5.1%. Sequencing was carried out using peripheral blood. These receptors all come from a man between 18 and 29 years old with COVID-19, enrolled during active disease.

V usage is TRBV5-4 and J usage is TRBJ2-1, with D unclear. The ends were cut back, 0 bases at V and 13 bases at J, with 14 bases in the middle. Germline V CDR1 and CDR2: SGHNT, YYREEE (reference sequence). The CDR3 has 13 residues. CDR3 coding DNA: TGTGCCAGCAGCTTGGAACATCGATCCCATCAGTTCTTC. It encodes CASSLEHRSHQFF.

The genes are TRBV7-9 and TRBJ2-7; possible D gene TRBD1, 6 bases. V lost 5 bases, J lost 1 base, and 18 bases lay in between. CDR1 SEHNR and CDR2 FQNEAQ come from the germline V gene (reference sequence). The CDR3 spans 16 residues. Written as DNA, the CDR3 is TGTGCCAGCAGCGACCAGACAGGCCCCCTTTCCTACGAGCAGTACTTC. It codes for CASSDQTGPLSYEQYF. Full variable domain (rest looked up from reference TRBV7-9 and TRBJ2-7): DTGVSQNPRHKITKRGQNVTFRCDPISEHNRLYWYRQTLGQGPEFLTYFQNEAQLEKSRLLSDRFSAERPKGSFSTLEIQRTEQGDSAMYLCASSDQTGPLSYEQYFGPGTRLTVT.

This clone was observed once. The junction shows a germline mismatch at one end, possibly a read error. J is TRBJ1-5 and V is TRBV19; D is unresolved. Looked up from germline, CDR1 is LNHDA and CDR2 is SQIVND (reference sequence). This CDR3 has 14 residues. CDR3 sequence: CASSWSDSNRPQHF. The CDR3 region has the DNA TGTGCCAGTAGTTGGTCGGATAGCAATCGGCCCCAGCATTTT.

This clone was detected once. This chain connects TRBV28 to TRBJ2-5, with 7 bases matching TRBD1. J gave up 3 bases and V 6 bases, and 1 base lay outside the gene matches. Per germline, CDR1 MDHEN and CDR2 SYDVKM. The CDR3 has 12 residues. The CDR3 sequence is CASRGTEETQYF. Written as DNA, the CDR3 is TGTGCCAGCAGGGGGACAGAAGAGACCCAGTACTTC.

This rearrangement joins TRBV11-2 to TRBJ2-7, with 7 bases that match TRBD2. This CDR3 contains 16 residues. The V gene's germline CDR1 is SGHAT and CDR2 FQNNGV. Trimming removed 5 bases from V and 7 bases from J; junction bases left unmatched: 17. CDR3 protein: CASSPRAGVPRGEQYF. CDR3 DNA: TGTGCCAGCAGCCCCCGGGCGGGGGTCCCTCGGGGGGAGCAGTACTTC. Supplemented by reference TRBV11-2 and TRBJ2-7, the full variable domain reads EAGVAQSPRYKIIEKRQSVAFWCNPISGHATLYWYQQILGQGPKLLIQFQNNGVVDDSQLPKDRFSAERLKGVDSTLKIQPAKLEDSAVYLCASSPRAGVPRGEQYFGPGTRLTVT.

CDR3 protein: CASSPGLAGANTQYF. CDR3 nucleotide sequence: TGTGCCAGCAGCCCCGGACTAGCGGGAGCAAATACGCAGTATTTT. This rearrangement joins TRBV7-3 to TRBJ2-3, with TRBD2 matching over 13 bases. The CDR3 extends over 15 amino acids. J gave up 7 bases and V 5 bases, and 6 bases lay outside the gene matches. Germline V gene lookup returns CDR1 SGHTA and CDR2 FQGTGA.

The sample holds one count of this clone. The chain carries TRBV11-2 and TRBJ2-1; D perhaps matches TRBD2 (6 bases). Germline CDR1 SGHAT, CDR2 FQNNGV. The length of the CDR3 is 14 residues. The ends were cut back, 5 bases at V and 7 bases at J, with 15 bases in the middle. The CDR3 bases are TGTGCCAGCAGCATCTCCGGGACTGGGAATGAGCAGTTCTTC. As protein: CASSISGTGNEQFF.

The chain uses TRBV27 and TRBJ2-1, with TRBD2 matching 13 bases. Germline CDR1 reads MNHEY; CDR2 reads SMNVEV (reference sequence). The CDR3 has 18 amino acids. J was trimmed by 2 bases and V by 3 bases; bases with no gene match: 7. CDR3 bases: TGTGCCAGCAGTTTCACTAGCGGGAGGGCCCCAGCCTACAATGAGCAGTTCTTC. This encodes CASSFTSGRAPAYNEQFF.

The chain couples TRBV4-3 to TRBJ1-1; 10 bases map to TRBD1. The V segment lost 3 bases and the J segment 4 bases; nucleotides outside the gene matches: 5. Germline CDR1 reads LGHNA; CDR2 reads YSLEER. The CDR3 has 15 amino acids. CDR3 region: CASSHGRTGGTEAFF. Here the CDR3 DNA reads TGCGCCAGCAGCCATGGACGGACAGGGGGCACTGAAGCTTTCTTT.

The CDR3 bases are TGTGCCAGCGGGGCACAGGGCCCCTACGAGCAGTACTTC. Its protein product is CASGAQGPYEQYF. The genes are TRBV6-6 and TRBJ2-7, with D possibly TRBD1 on 6 matching bases. This CDR3 has 13 residues. Germline lookup yields CDR1 MNHNY and CDR2 SVGAGI (reference sequence). Trimming pared 8 bases from V and 2 bases from J, leaving 13 bases between.

The chain links TRBV6-5 to TRBJ2-7; TRBD2 matches at 8 bases. The CDR3 totals 13 residues. V dropped 5 bases and J dropped 4; count of bases not matched to a gene: 4. CDR1 and CDR2 (germline): MNHEY, SVGAGI. In DNA, the CDR3 is TGTGCCAGCAGTCCGGGACTAGATTACGAGCAGTACTTC. Its protein product is CASSPGLDYEQYF.

This clone showed up just once. The chain couples TRBV5-1 to TRBJ2-1, with 8 nucleotides matching TRBD2. Per the germline V gene, CDR1 is SGHRS and CDR2 is YFSETQ. Unmatched junction bases numbered 2, after V lost 0 bases and J lost 3 bases. The CDR3 has 15 residues. The CDR3 coding sequence is TGCGCCAGCAGCTTGGAGGCGGGAGGCTACAATGAGCAGTTCTTC. Translation gives CASSLEAGGYNEQFF. Full variable domain (rest looked up from reference TRBV5-1 and TRBJ2-1): KAGVTQTPRYLIKTRGQQVTLSCSPISGHRSVSWYQQTPGQGLQFLFEYFSETQRNKGNFPGRFSGRQFSNSRSEMNVSTLELGDSALYLCASSLEAGGYNEQFFGPGTRLTVL.

The genes are TRBV19 and TRBJ2-7, with 8 positions matching TRBD2. The CDR3 spans 17 residues. V dropped 10 bases and J dropped 3; count of bases not matched to a gene: 20. Germline V gives CDR1 LNHDA, CDR2 SQIVND (reference sequence). CDR3 DNA sequence: TGTGCCACCCCGGGAATCCCTAAGCGGGAGCTCCACTACGAGCAGTACTTC. Residues: CATPGIPKRELHYEQYF.

CDR3 sequence reads: CASSSSGRAFNEQFF. The CDR3 DNA reads as TGTGCCAGCAGCTCTAGCGGGAGGGCTTTTAATGAGCAGTTCTTC. J is TRBJ2-1 and V is TRBV11-2; 12 nucleotides line up with TRBD2. From germline, CDR1 is SGHAT and CDR2 FQNNGV. This CDR3 is built from 15 residues. Trimming removed 4 bases from V and 7 bases from J; junction bases left unmatched: 5.

The J gene is TRBJ2-1, the V gene TRBV24-1, with TRBD2 identical over 14 bases. V lost 3 bases, J lost 6 bases, and 6 bases stayed unmatched. The CDR3 contains 17 residues. The germline V gene encodes CDR1 KGHDR and CDR2 SFDVKD. This chain's CDR3 is CATSDGTSGRSGNEQFF. The CDR3 DNA reads TGTGCCACCAGTGATGGGACTAGCGGGAGATCCGGCAATGAGCAGTTCTTC.

The V and J genes are TRBV6-2 or TRBV6-3 and TRBJ2-2; D remains unclear. The CDR3 contains 14 residues. Germline V gene data show CDR1 as MNHEY and CDR2 as SVGEGT. The V and J ends lost 6 bases and 1 base respectively, with 9 bases between them. CDR3 sequence (DNA): TGTGCCAGCAGCGGTCGACAGAACACCGGGGAGCTGTTTTTT. Encoded protein: CASSGRQNTGELFF.

This clone was seen only a few times. The rearrangement uses TRBV3-1 (or the pseudogene TRBV3-2) and TRBJ1-5; D unclear. Germline loops: CDR1 LGHDT, CDR2 YNNKEL (reference sequence). V gave up 1 base and J gave up 1 base, with 8 bases separating them. There are 15 residues in the CDR3. DNA of the CDR3: TGTGCCAGCAGCCAAGGGACTGAGAGCAATCAGCCCCAGCATTTT. Protein product: CASSQGTESNQPQHF.

V gene TRBV9 combines with J gene TRBJ2-2; perhaps TRBD2 as D (6 bases). CDR1 is SGDLS, CDR2 YYNGEE, per germline. Trimming took off 3 bases at V and 7 bases at J, with 7 bases between the two ends. The CDR3 runs to 12 residues. Written as DNA, the CDR3 is TGTGCCAGCAGCGCGGGGGACGGGGAGCTGTTTTTT. Amino acid sequence: CASSAGDGELFF.

The rearrangement uses TRBV6-6 and TRBJ1-5; 8 positions agree with TRBD1. Germline trimming cut 5 bases from V and 7 bases from J; bases unmatched to any gene: 4. This CDR3 is 13 amino acids long. Germline values: CDR1 MNHNY, CDR2 SVGAGI (reference sequence). The DNA of the CDR3 is TGTGCCAGCAGTAGACAGGGGAACCAGCCCCAGCATTTT. As protein: CASSRQGNQPQHF.

The rearrangement joins TRBV10-2 to TRBJ1-3; D gene ambiguous. Germline V gene lookup returns CDR1 WSHSY and CDR2 SAAADI. V gave up 6 bases and J gave up 3 bases, with 9 bases separating them. This CDR3 comprises 13 residues. In DNA, the CDR3 is TGCGCCAGCAGAGACGGGTTTGGAAACACCATATATTTT. It codes for CASRDGFGNTIYF.

V and J are TRBV10-3 and TRBJ2-1, with TRBD2 matching over 8 bases. CDR1 and CDR2 from the germline V gene are ENHRY and SYGVKD. The CDR3 extends over 16 amino acids. V was clipped by 3 bases and J by 0 bases; unmatched bases: 4. CDR3 sequence (DNA): TGTGCCATCAGTGACCCCGGGAGGGGCTCCTACAATGAGCAGTTCTTC. Its protein is CAISDPGRGSYNEQFF.

This rearrangement joins TRBV27 to TRBJ1-2; 10 bases line up with TRBD1. Per germline, CDR1 MNHEY and CDR2 SMNVEV (reference sequence). The CDR3 totals 15 residues. The junction had 6 bases not matched to a gene; V was cut back by 5 bases and J by 3 bases. The CDR3 is CASSPGQGGYYGYTF. The DNA of the CDR3 is TGTGCCAGCAGTCCAGGACAGGGGGGCTACTATGGCTACACCTTC.

The V gene is TRBV6-2 or TRBV6-3, the J gene TRBJ2-7, with TRBD2 identical over 12 bases. The CDR3 sequence is 15 residues long. V was clipped by 4 bases and J by 3 bases; unmatched bases: 4. CDR1 and CDR2 (germline): MNHEY, SVGEGT. The CDR3 here is CASSSLAGGNYEQYF. Here the CDR3 DNA reads TGTGCCAGCAGTTCACTAGCGGGAGGAAACTACGAGCAGTACTTC.

This chain uses TRBV4-1 with TRBJ1-4; unclear D gene. The ends were cut back, 1 base at V and 8 bases at J, with 11 bases in the middle. Germline CDR1 is MGHRA and CDR2 is YSYEKL. There are 14 residues in the CDR3. DNA for the CDR3: TGCGCCAGCAGCCAAGGGCAGCTAGGAGAAAAACTGTTTTTT. It yields the protein CASSQGQLGEKLFF.

V is TRBV6-5 and J is TRBJ1-6; 7 bases map to TRBD1. J gave up 6 bases and V 0 bases, and 2 bases lay outside the gene matches. This CDR3 comprises 15 residues. Per germline, CDR1 MNHEY and CDR2 SVGAGI. Here the CDR3 reads CASSYSGTVNSPLHF. CDR3 nucleotides: TGTGCCAGCAGTTACTCGGGGACAGTTAATTCACCCCTCCACTTT.